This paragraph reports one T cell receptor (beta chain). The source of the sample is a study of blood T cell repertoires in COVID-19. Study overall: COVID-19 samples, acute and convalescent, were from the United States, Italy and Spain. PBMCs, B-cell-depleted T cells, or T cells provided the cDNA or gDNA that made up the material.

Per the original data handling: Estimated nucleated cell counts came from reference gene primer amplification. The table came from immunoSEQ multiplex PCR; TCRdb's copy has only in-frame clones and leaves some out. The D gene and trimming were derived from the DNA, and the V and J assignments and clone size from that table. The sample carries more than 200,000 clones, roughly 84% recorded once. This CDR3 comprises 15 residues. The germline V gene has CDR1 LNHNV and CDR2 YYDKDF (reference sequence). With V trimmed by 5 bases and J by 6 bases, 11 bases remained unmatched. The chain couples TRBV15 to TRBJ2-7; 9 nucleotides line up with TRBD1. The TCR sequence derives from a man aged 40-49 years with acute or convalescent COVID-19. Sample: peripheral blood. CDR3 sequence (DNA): TGTGCCACCAGCGTTCGACAGGGGGGCCCCATCGAGCAGTACTTC. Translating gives CATSVRQGGPIEQYF.